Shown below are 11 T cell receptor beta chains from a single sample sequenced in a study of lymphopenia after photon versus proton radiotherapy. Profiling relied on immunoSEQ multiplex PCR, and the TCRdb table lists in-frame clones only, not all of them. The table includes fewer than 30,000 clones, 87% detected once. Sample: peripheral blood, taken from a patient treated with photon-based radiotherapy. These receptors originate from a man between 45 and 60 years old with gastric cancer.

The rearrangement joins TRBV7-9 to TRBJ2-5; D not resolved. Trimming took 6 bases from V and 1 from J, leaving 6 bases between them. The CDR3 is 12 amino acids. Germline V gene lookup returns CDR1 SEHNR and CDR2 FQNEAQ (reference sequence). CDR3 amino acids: CASSLTQETQYF. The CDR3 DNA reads TGTGCCAGCAGTCTTACCCAAGAGACCCAGTACTTC. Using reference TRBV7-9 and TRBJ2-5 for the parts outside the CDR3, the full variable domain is DTGVSQNPRHKITKRGQNVTFRCDPISEHNRLYWYRQTLGQGPEFLTYFQNEAQLEKSRLLSDRFSAERPKGSFSTLEIQRTEQGDSAMYLCASSLTQETQYFGPGTRLLVL.

The CDR3: CASSFGLAFDTQYF. In DNA form, the CDR3 reads TGTGCCAGCAGCTTCGGCCTAGCGTTTGATACGCAGTATTTT. This sequence joins TRBV7-2 and TRBJ2-3; D may be TRBD2 (6 bases). CDR3 length: 14 residues. Germline V gives CDR1 SGHTA, CDR2 FQGNSA. Trimming removed 3 bases at V and 6 bases at J, with 13 bases between.

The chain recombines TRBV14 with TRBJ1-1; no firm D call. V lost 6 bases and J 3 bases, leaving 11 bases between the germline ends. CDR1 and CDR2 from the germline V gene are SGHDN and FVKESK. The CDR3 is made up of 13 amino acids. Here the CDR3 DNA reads TGTGCCAGCAGAGCGGTTGGACACACTGAAGCTTTCTTT. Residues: CASRAVGHTEAFF.

The CDR3 region has the DNA TGTGCCAGCAGCGTAGGGCCAGCGGTTAGCACAGATACGCAGTATTTT. Protein: CASSVGPAVSTDTQYF. The gene calls are TRBV9 and TRBJ2-3, with a weak D call TRBD2 (5 bases). Germline assignment: CDR1 SGDLS and CDR2 YYNGEE. The V end was cut by 0 bases, the J end by 0 bases, with 11 bases between. This CDR3 is built from 16 residues.

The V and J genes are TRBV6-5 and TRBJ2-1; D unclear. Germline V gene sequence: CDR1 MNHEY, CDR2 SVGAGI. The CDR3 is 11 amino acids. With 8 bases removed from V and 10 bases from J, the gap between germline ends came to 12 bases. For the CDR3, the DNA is TGTGCCAGCTCCCGCGGAGTCGAGCAGTTCTTC. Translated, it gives CASSRGVEQFF.

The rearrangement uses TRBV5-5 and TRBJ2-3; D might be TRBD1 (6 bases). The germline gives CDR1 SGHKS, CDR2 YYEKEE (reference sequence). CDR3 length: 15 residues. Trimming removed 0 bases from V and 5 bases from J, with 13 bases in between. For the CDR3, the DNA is TGTGCCAGCAGCTTGGGCCAGGGGAGAGGAGATACGCAGTATTTT. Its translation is CASSLGQGRGDTQYF.

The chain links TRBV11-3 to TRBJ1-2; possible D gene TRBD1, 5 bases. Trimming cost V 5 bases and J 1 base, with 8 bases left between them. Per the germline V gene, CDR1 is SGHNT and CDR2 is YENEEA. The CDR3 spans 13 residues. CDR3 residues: CASSQGDNYGYTF. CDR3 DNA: TGTGCCAGCAGCCAAGGGGATAACTATGGCTACACCTTC.

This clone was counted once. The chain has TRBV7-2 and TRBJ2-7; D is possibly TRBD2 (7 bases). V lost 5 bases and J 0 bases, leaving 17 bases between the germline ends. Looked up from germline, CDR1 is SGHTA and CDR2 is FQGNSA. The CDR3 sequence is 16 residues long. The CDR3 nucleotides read TGTGCCAGCAGCGGACTAGTGAGAGGGGGCTCCTACGAGCAGTACTTC. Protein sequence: CASSGLVRGGSYEQYF.

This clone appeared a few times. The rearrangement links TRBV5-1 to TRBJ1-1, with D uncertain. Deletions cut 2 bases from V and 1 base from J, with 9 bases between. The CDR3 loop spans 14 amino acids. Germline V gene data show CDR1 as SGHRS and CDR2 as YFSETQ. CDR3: CASSFEFGNTEAFF. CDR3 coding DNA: TGCGCCAGCAGCTTTGAGTTTGGGAACACTGAAGCTTTCTTT.

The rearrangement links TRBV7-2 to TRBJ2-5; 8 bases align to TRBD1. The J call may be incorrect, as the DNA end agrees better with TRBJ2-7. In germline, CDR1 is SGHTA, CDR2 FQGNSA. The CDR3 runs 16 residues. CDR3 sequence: CASSPSQATGAYEQYF. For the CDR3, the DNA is TGTGCCAGCAGCCCGAGTCAGGCGACAGGGGCCTACGAGCAGTACTTC.

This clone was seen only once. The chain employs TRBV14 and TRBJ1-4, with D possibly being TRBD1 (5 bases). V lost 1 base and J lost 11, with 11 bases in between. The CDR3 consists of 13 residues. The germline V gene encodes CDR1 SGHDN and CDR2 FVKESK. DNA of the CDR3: TGTGCCAGCAGCCAAGGCAGGGTCGGGAAACTGTTTTTT. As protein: CASSQGRVGKLFF.